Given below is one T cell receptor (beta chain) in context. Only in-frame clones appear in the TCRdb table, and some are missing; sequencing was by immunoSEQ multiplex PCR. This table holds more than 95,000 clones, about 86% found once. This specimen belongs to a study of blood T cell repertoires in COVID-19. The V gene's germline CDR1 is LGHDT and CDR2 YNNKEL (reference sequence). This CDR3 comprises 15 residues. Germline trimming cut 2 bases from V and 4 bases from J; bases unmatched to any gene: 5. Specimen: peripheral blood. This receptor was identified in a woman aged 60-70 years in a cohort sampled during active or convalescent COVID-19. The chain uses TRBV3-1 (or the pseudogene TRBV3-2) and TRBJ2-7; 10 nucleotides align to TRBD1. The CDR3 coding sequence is TGTGCCAGCAGCCAAACCTGGACAGGGGGGTACGAGCAGTACTTC. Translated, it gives CASSQTWTGGYEQYF.